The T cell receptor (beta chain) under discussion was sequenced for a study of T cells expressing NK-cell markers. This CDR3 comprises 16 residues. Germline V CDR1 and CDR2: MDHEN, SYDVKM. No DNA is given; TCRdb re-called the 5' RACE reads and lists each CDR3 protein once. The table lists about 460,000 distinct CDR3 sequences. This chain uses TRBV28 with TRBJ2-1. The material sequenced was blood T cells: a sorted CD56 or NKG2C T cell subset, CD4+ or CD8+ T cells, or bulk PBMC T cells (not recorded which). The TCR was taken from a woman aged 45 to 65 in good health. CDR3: CASSLTSSSSYNEQFF.